This entry lists 31 T cell receptor beta chains sequenced from one sample in a study of regulatory T cells in long-lasting Graves disease. Through Arm-PCR of CDR3 regions and iRepertoire HTBI primers, TCR beta libraries were built. One entry per CDR3 protein results from TCRdb running MiXCR on the multiplex PCR reads. Among 550,000 to 650,000 distinct CDR3 sequences listed, about 15% were seen once. As for time point: newly diagnosed GD, antithyroid drugs for less than 3 months. RNA extracted from PBMCs served as the sequencing template. These data were also reused for a study on T cells in Graves' hyperthyroidism and ophthalmopathy.

The sequencing here drew on peripheral blood mononuclear cells (PBMCs), taken at new diagnosis, from a patient treated with antithyroid drugs. The receptors were gathered from a man between 18 and 35 years old with Graves disease.

In this sample, this clonotype turned up a few times. The chain recombines TRBV12-3 or TRBV12-4 with TRBJ2-1; 7 bases map to TRBD1. This CDR3 region has 14 residues. The J segment lost 4 bases and the V segment lost 6 bases, leaving 6 bases of the junction unmatched. CDR3 region: CASRPTTGYNEQFF. CDR3 DNA sequence: TGTGCCAGCAGACCTACGACAGGGTACAATGAGCAGTTCTTC.

Note on this clonotype: As the CDR3 is not closed by the conserved phenylalanine or tryptophan, this likely results from a read error. J is TRBJ1-1 and V is TRBV6-1, with unresolved D. Germline CDR1 reads MNHNS; CDR2 reads SASEGT. The CDR3 extends over 15 amino acids. Trimming took 2 bases from V and 4 from J, leaving 14 bases between them. In DNA form, the CDR3 reads TGTGCCAGCAGTGAATGGGTTGAGGGAGGCACTGAAGCTTTCTCT. It is translated as CASSEWVEGGTEAFS.

Details on this clonotype: The junction differs from germline at one of its ends, possibly a read error. The rearrangement joins TRBV7-9 to TRBJ1-1; D uncertain. Per germline, CDR1 SEHNR and CDR2 FQNEAQ (reference sequence). This CDR3 contains 14 residues. CDR3 in DNA: TGTGCCAGCAGCGCGGACGTGTCCCACACTGAGGCTTTCTTT. Amino acid sequence: CASSADVSHTEAFF.

This clonotype was detected many times. The V gene is TRBV7-8, the J gene TRBJ2-4; the D is unclear. The CDR3 spans 14 residues. CDR1 is SGHVS and CDR2 is FQNEAQ in the germline V gene. Between the trimmed V and J ends, which lost 0 bases and 8 bases, there was a span of 11 bases. The CDR3 loop is CASSLAASVDIQYF. The CDR3 bases are TGTGCCAGCAGCTTAGCCGCCTCAGTGGACATTCAGTACTTC. The full variable domain, completed using reference TRBV7-8 and TRBJ2-4, is GAGVSQSPRYKVAKRGQDVALRCDPISGHVSLFWYQQALGQGPEFLTYFQNEAQLDKSGLPSDRFFAERPEGSVSTLKIQRTQQEDSAVYLCASSLAASVDIQYFGAGTRLSVL.

There are many counts of this clonotype. This chain links TRBV11-2 with TRBJ1-1, with D perhaps TRBD1 (5 bases). The V and J ends lost 1 base and 1 base respectively, with 13 bases between them. The CDR3 is 16 residues long. Germline V gene lookup returns CDR1 SGHAT and CDR2 FQNNGV. CDR3 in amino acids: CASSLAGGRTNTEAFF. The CDR3 DNA reads as TGTGCCAGCAGCTTAGCGGGGGGACGGACGAACACTGAAGCTTTCTTT.

This clonotype came up many times. The chain joins TRBV7-3 to TRBJ2-2, with 14 bases lining up with TRBD2. CDR1 and CDR2 (germline): SGHTA, FQGTGA. This CDR3 has 17 amino acids. V shed 6 bases, J shed 5 bases, and the junction held 8 bases outside the gene matches. CDR3 bases: TGTGCCAGCAGTTTTGGGACTAGCGGGAGTGGGACCGGGGAGCTGTTTTTT. This codes for CASSFGTSGSGTGELFF.

Ten or more counts support this clonotype. The junction departs from the called germline gene at one end, perhaps through a read error. The CDR3 loop is CASSFGQGSTGELFF. For the CDR3, the DNA is TGTGCTAGCAGCTTTGGGCAGGGAAGCACCGGGGAGCTGTTTTTT. This chain joins TRBV7-7 and TRBJ2-2, with D possibly being TRBD1 (5 bases). CDR1 and CDR2 (germline): SSHAT, FNYEAQ (reference sequence). This CDR3 comprises 15 residues.

There are a few counts of this clonotype. V gene TRBV27 combines with J gene TRBJ2-2; D remains ambiguous. CDR1 and CDR2 (germline): MNHEY, SMNVEV (reference sequence). The CDR3 sequence is 13 residues long. V gave up 5 bases and J gave up 6 bases, with 10 bases separating them. The CDR3 is CASSLHWAGELFF. DNA for the CDR3: TGTGCCAGCAGTCTCCATTGGGCCGGGGAGCTGTTTTTT.

This clonotype was recorded many times. This sequence joins TRBV6-2 or TRBV6-3 and TRBJ2-7, with 9 bases lining up with TRBD1. The length of the CDR3 is 15 residues. The germline CDR1 and CDR2 sequences are MNHEY and SVGEGT. With 4 bases clipped from V and 3 bases from J, the junction kept 7 bases outside the gene matches. CDR3 nucleotides: TGTGCCAGCAGTTTCACCGGGACAGGGTACTACGAGCAGTACTTC. Translating it yields CASSFTGTGYYEQYF.

This clonotype was counted ten times or more. The chain uses TRBV6-1 and TRBJ2-7, with TRBD1 matching over 9 bases. The CDR3 has 14 amino acids. CDR1 and CDR2 (germline): MNHNS, SASEGT. Losses at the gene ends were 6 bases for V and 5 bases for J; bases not matched to a gene: 8. DNA of the CDR3: TGTGCCAGCAGGCCGCCGGGACAGGGTAACGAGCAGTACTTC. Its translation is CASRPPGQGNEQYF.

The chain links TRBV12-3 or TRBV12-4 to TRBJ2-7; D tentatively fits TRBD1 or TRBD2 (5 bases each). V was shortened by 6 bases and J by 3 bases, with 18 bases between the two germline ends. CDR3 size: 15 residues. CDR3 in amino acids: CASSRRRDADYEQYF. As DNA, the CDR3 is TGTGCCAGCAGCAGACGCCGGGACGCCGACTACGAGCAGTACTTC.

This clonotype was counted many times. This chain links TRBV10-3 with TRBJ2-7, with D maybe TRBD2 (6 bases). Germline lookup yields CDR1 ENHRY and CDR2 SYGVKD. CDR3 size: 12 residues. The V and J ends lost 7 bases and 6 bases respectively, with 13 bases between them. CDR3 sequence: CAITDGSGEQYF. In DNA form, the CDR3 reads TGTGCCATCACGGACGGGAGTGGCGAGCAGTACTTC.

At least ten counts were recorded for this clonotype. CDR3 in amino acids: CASRDGTGGPDTQYF. The DNA for the CDR3 is TGCGCCAGCAGGGACGGGACAGGGGGCCCAGATACGCAGTATTTT. The genes are TRBV5-1 and TRBJ2-3; 12 positions match TRBD1. The CDR3 covers 15 residues. Germline lookup yields CDR1 SGHRS and CDR2 YFSETQ. The V and J ends lost 5 bases and 4 bases, in that order; junction bases with no gene match: 5.

The V call is TRBV6-1, the J call TRBJ2-2; 7 nucleotides match TRBD2. The CDR3 contains 14 residues. CDR1 and CDR2 (germline): MNHNS, SASEGT. J was trimmed by 9 bases and V by 6 bases; bases with no gene match: 10. The CDR3 DNA sequence: TGTGCCAGCAGGAACCAGGGAGGGACCCGGGAGCTGTTTTTT. Translated, it gives CASRNQGGTRELFF.

For this clonotype: Only one base separates this from a far larger clonotype, so it likely reflects a read error. CDR3 protein: CASSYWANVDNEQLF. The CDR3, as DNA: TGTGCCAGCAGTTACTGGGCTAATGTTGACAATGAGCAGCTCTTC. V usage is TRBV6-5 and J usage is TRBJ2-1; the D is unclear. The CDR3 spans 15 residues. Germline CDR1 MNHEY, CDR2 SVGAGI.

This clonotype was counted between two and nine times. The J gene is TRBJ2-4, the V gene TRBV20-1; TRBD2 agrees at 10 bases. V was pared by 3 bases and J by 0 bases, with 11 bases of the junction left unmatched. Germline V gene data show CDR1 as DFQATT and CDR2 as SNEGSKA (reference sequence). The CDR3 contains 18 residues. The CDR3 loop is CSASEAAGGAQAKNIQYF. CDR3 bases: TGCAGTGCTAGTGAGGCAGCGGGAGGGGCCCAAGCCAAAAACATTCAGTACTTC.

The rearrangement joins TRBV7-2 to TRBJ2-7; no clear D. V lost 4 bases to trimming and J lost 6 bases, with 13 bases between them. The germline gives CDR1 SGHTA, CDR2 FQGNSA. The CDR3 runs to 13 residues. CDR3 residues: CASSSRGSPEQYF. CDR3 DNA sequence: TGTGCCAGCAGCTCCCGTGGCAGTCCCGAGCAGTACTTC.

This clonotype was seen ten or more times. V gene TRBV7-9 combines with J gene TRBJ1-1, with TRBD1 identical over 9 bases. Per germline, CDR1 SEHNR and CDR2 FQNEAQ (reference sequence). The CDR3 is 14 amino acids. After removal of 5 bases from V and 3 bases from J, the junction contained 4 bases not matched to a gene. CDR3 sequence reads: CASSPRDRDTEAFF. The CDR3 DNA reads TGTGCCAGCAGCCCTCGGGACAGGGACACTGAAGCTTTCTTT.

This clonotype showed up many times. This chain uses TRBV28 with TRBJ1-2; tentative D call: TRBD1 (6 bases). The V and J ends lost 6 bases and 6 bases respectively, with 29 bases between them. This CDR3 has 18 amino acids. Germline V lookup: CDR1 MDHEN, CDR2 SYDVKM. Here the CDR3 reads CASSLPLNRGGSVDGYTF. For the CDR3, the DNA is TGTGCCAGCAGCCTTCCCCTTAATAGGGGGGGTAGTGTCGATGGCTACACCTTC.

About this clonotype: A single base separates this from a much larger clone, so it may be a read error. The J gene is TRBJ1-1, the V gene TRBV27; no clear D gene. Trimming shortened V by 3 bases and J by 0 bases, and 5 bases separated the two germline ends. Germline V gene data show CDR1 as MNHEY and CDR2 as SMNVEV (reference sequence). The CDR3 length is 13 residues. This CDR3 is CASSFRVNTEAFF. Written as DNA, the CDR3 is TGTGCCAGCAGTTTCAGAGTGAACACTGAAGCTTTCTTT.

This clonotype was counted a few times. In DNA form, the CDR3 reads TGTGCCACCAGGGGGCTCAGCGTACGCTACGAGCAGTACTTC. Protein sequence: CATRGLSVRYEQYF. This chain links TRBV6-2 or TRBV6-3 with TRBJ2-7, with 8 bases that match TRBD1. The germline gives CDR1 MNHEY, CDR2 SVGEGT. The CDR3 is made up of 14 amino acids. The V gene end was trimmed by 10 bases and the J gene end by 3 bases; junction bases not matched to a gene: 11.

This clonotype was seen only a few times. The V and J genes are TRBV30 and TRBJ1-6, with no clear D. There are 13 residues in the CDR3. V was pared by 4 bases and J by 6 bases, with 10 bases between. CDR1 is GTSNPN, CDR2 SVGIG, per germline (reference sequence). This chain's CDR3 is CAWMGSGNSPLHF. For the CDR3, the DNA is TGTGCCTGGATGGGGTCGGGTAATTCACCCCTCCACTTT. Full variable domain (rest looked up from reference TRBV30 and TRBJ1-6): SQTIHQWPATLVQPVGSPLSLECTVEGTSNPNLYWYRQAAGRGLQLLFYSVGIGQISSEVPQNLSASRPQDRQFILSSKKLLLSDSGFYLCAWMGSGNSPLHFGNGTRLTVT.

The chain joins TRBV19 to TRBJ1-1, with D uncertain. CDR1 is LNHDA, CDR2 SQIVND, per germline (reference sequence). The CDR3 is made up of 13 amino acids. Between the trimmed V and J ends, which lost 7 bases and 7 bases, there was a span of 16 bases. This CDR3 is CASKLALNGEAFF. The CDR3 DNA reads as TGTGCCAGTAAGTTGGCCCTCAACGGTGAAGCTTTCTTT.

This clonotype was detected a few times. The V gene is TRBV20-1, the J gene TRBJ2-2, with D perhaps TRBD1 or TRBD2 (5 bases each). CDR1 is DFQATT and CDR2 is SNEGSKA in the germline V gene (reference sequence). Trimming took 4 bases from V and 6 from J, leaving 15 bases between them. There are 14 residues in the CDR3. CDR3 in DNA: TGCAGTGCTACCCCCGGGGCAATCGCCGGGGAGCTGTTTTTT. It specifies CSATPGAIAGELFF.

The genes are TRBV5-1 and TRBJ1-1; 7 nucleotides line up with TRBD1. The V segment lost 2 bases and the J segment 3 bases; nucleotides outside the gene matches: 4. The CDR3 has 14 residues. In germline, CDR1 is SGHRS, CDR2 YFSETQ. The DNA for the CDR3 is TGCGCCAGCAGCTTTGTAACAGGGGACACTGAAGCTTTCTTT. Protein sequence: CASSFVTGDTEAFF.

This clonotype has a handful of counts. The chain has TRBV9 and TRBJ2-7; 8 bases line up with TRBD1. This CDR3 spans 15 amino acids. Unmatched junction bases numbered 11, after V lost 4 bases and J lost 5 bases. Germline V gene data show CDR1 as SGDLS and CDR2 as YYNGEE. DNA of the CDR3: TGTGCCAGCAGCCCACTCGGGACAGGTGGGGACGAGCAGTACTTC. Translating gives CASSPLGTGGDEQYF.

J is TRBJ1-5 and V is TRBV6-2 or TRBV6-3; 7 bases map to TRBD1. Germline V lookup: CDR1 MNHEY, CDR2 SVGEGT. The CDR3 length is 15 residues. V dropped 6 bases and J dropped 4; count of bases not matched to a gene: 9. The CDR3: CASSWGQPRNQPQHF. The CDR3 DNA sequence: TGTGCCAGCAGCTGGGGACAGCCTAGAAATCAGCCCCAGCATTTT.

This clonotype appeared a few times. The rearrangement joins TRBV28 to TRBJ2-2, with TRBD2 matching 9 bases. The V gene end was trimmed by 6 bases and the J gene end by 4 bases; junction bases not matched to a gene: 12. CDR3 size: 17 residues. In germline, CDR1 is MDHEN, CDR2 SYDVKM. The CDR3 region has the DNA TGTGCCAGCAGACCTCCCGGGACTAGCCCGAGCACCGGGGAGCTGTTTTTT. Translating gives CASRPPGTSPSTGELFF.

This clonotype was detected only a few times. The chain recombines TRBV5-5 with TRBJ1-2; TRBD1 is a possible D gene (6 bases). V was cut by 0 bases and J by 4 bases, with 19 bases left in between. There are 17 residues in the CDR3. Per germline, CDR1 SGHKS and CDR2 YYEKEE (reference sequence). The CDR3 DNA reads TGTGCCAGCAGCTTGGGGGCAGGGGCAAAGGCCTCCTATGGCTACACCTTC. Translated, it gives CASSLGAGAKASYGYTF. The whole variable domain, remainder taken from reference TRBV5-5 and TRBJ1-2, is DAGVTQSPTHLIKTRGQQVTLRCSPISGHKSVSWYQQVLGQGPQFIFQYYEKEERGRGNFPDRFSARQFPNYSSELNVNALLLGDSALYLCASSLGAGAKASYGYTFGSGTRLTVV.

The chain has TRBV28 and TRBJ1-2; 7 positions match TRBD1. CDR1 and CDR2 (germline): MDHEN, SYDVKM. CDR3 length: 11 amino acids. CDR3 region: CVAGQSFRYTF. The DNA for the CDR3 is TGTGTCGCGGGACAGAGCTTTCGCTACACCTTC.

In this sample, this clonotype turned up a few times. J is TRBJ2-7 and V is TRBV3-1; 8 bases line up with TRBD2. The V gene end was trimmed by 8 bases and the J gene end by 4 bases; junction bases not matched to a gene: 10. The length of the CDR3 is 14 residues. Germline CDR1 reads LGHDT; CDR2 reads YNNKEL (reference sequence). The CDR3 DNA sequence: TGTGCCAGCGGCCTAACCGGGACTAGGTACGAGCAGTACTTC. Translating gives CASGLTGTRYEQYF.